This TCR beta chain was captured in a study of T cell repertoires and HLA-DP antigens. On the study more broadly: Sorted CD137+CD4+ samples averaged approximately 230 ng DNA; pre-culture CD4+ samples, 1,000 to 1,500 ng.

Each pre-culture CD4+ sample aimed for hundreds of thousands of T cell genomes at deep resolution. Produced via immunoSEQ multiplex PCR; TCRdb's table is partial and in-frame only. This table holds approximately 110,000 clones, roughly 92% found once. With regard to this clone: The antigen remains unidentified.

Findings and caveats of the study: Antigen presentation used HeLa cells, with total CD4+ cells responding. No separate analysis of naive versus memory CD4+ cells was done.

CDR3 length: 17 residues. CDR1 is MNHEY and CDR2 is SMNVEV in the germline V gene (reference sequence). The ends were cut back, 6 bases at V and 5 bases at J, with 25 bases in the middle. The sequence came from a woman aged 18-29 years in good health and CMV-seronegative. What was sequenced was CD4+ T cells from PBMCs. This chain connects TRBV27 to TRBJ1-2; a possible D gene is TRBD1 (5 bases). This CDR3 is CASSTIDSMGRLYGYTF. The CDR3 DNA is TGTGCCAGCAGCACAATCGACAGCATGGGGCGGCTTTATGGCTACACCTTC.